The subject of this entry is one T cell receptor (beta chain). Its antigen remains unidentified. The sample belongs to a study of T cell responses to AZD1222 COVID-19 vaccine. The table came from immunoSEQ multiplex PCR; TCRdb's copy has only in-frame clones and leaves some out. In the table there are nearly 90,000 clones, around 89% of which are singletons. General observations from the study: Dominant at 160-218 and 743-854, vaccine-associated CD4 TCRs also spanned spike. The repertoires were collected only after the peak T cell response.

CDR3 length equals 15 residues. V dropped 9 bases and J dropped 3 bases, with 18 bases sitting between them. Germline V gene data show CDR1 as MNHEY and CDR2 as SVGAGI. V usage is TRBV6-5 and J usage is TRBJ1-3; D is unclear. The input for sequencing was peripheral blood, taken 28 days after the second AZD1222 dose. This TCR was sampled from an adult who received the AZD1222 COVID-19 vaccine. The CDR3 DNA reads as TGTGCCAGTTCAGGCCCTAATGATGTTGGAAACACCATATATTTT. Its protein is CASSGPNDVGNTIYF.